The clone carrying this T cell receptor beta chain was counted only a few times. Antigen: not known. Per germline, CDR1 MNHNS and CDR2 SASEGT. This CDR3 has 12 amino acids. V lost 0 bases to trimming and J lost 11 bases, with 10 bases between them. Researchers ran the PCR with 60 Vbeta and 13 Jbeta primers. Clones were read by immunoSEQ multiplex PCR, and TCRdb kept only the in-frame ones, dropping some. The table has 120,000 to 150,000 clones, roughly 80% seen once. This sample was taken from a study of cytomegalovirus exposure and HLA in healthy donors. Broader study findings: Among the most significant clusters, several appeared linked to common viral pathogens in a later analysis. Segments of the TCR beta V type were, in most cases, productive about 90% or about 30% of the time in an earlier analysis.

The clonotype was recovered from a woman between 35 and 50 years old in good health and CMV-seropositive. This rearrangement joins TRBV6-1 to TRBJ1-1; D unresolved. The material sequenced was PBMCs. This CDR3 reads CASSEATPYAFF. CDR3 DNA: TGTGCCAGCAGTGAAGCTACCCCCTACGCTTTCTTT.